Listed below are T cell receptor beta chains from one sample, sequenced in a study of shared clonotypes between healthy human individuals. Produced via immunoSEQ multiplex PCR; TCRdb's table is partial and in-frame only. The sample consists of some 450,000 clones, roughly three quarters of them appearing once. The specimen sequenced was PBMCs. These receptors were obtained from a woman aged 40 to 50 in good health. Some clones in this sample may be carry-over from other donors' samples. Each CDR3 is given with its conserved first and last residue. A D gene is named only where the DNA matches it firmly. The size entry is marked missing in some rows and otherwise reads once, few, many or a size class.

J gene	D gene	clone size	V gene	CDR3 protein	CDR3 DNA
TRBJ2-5	.	.	TRBV5-1	CASSLAPLQGETQYF	TGCGCCAGCAGCTTGGCCCCCCTACAGGGCGAGACCCAGTACTTC
TRBJ2-1	.	.	TRBV4-2	CASSQLTFNEQFF	TGTGCCAGCAGCCAACTGACCTTCAATGAGCAGTTCTTC
TRBJ2-5	TRBD2	.	TRBV5-1	CASSVRLAGGGQETQYF	TGCGCCAGCAGCGTCCGACTAGCGGGAGGGGGACAAGAGACCCAGTACTTC
TRBJ2-7	TRBD2	.	TRBV7-2	CASSLASGSYEQYF	TGTGCCAGCAGCTTAGCTAGCGGGAGTTACGAGCAGTACTTC
TRBJ1-3	.	.	TRBV11-2	CASSLRVGTSGNTIYF	TGTGCCAGCAGCTTACGAGTGGGCACCTCTGGAAACACCATATATTTT
TRBJ2-3	TRBD2	few	TRBV5-1	CASSLDSGSVNTQYF	TGCGCCAGCAGCTTGGATAGCGGGAGTGTGAATACGCAGTATTTT
TRBJ2-1	.	.	TRBV5-6	CASSLGPSDTYNEQFF	TGTGCCAGCAGCTTGGGTCCTAGCGATACCTACAATGAGCAGTTCTTC
TRBJ2-7	.	.	TRBV29-1	CSVTGTVYEQYF	TGCAGCGTCACGGGGACTGTCTACGAGCAGTACTTC
TRBJ1-6	TRBD1	.	TRBV30	CAWSVVRGGSPLHF	TGTGCCTGGAGTGTAGTCAGGGGGGGATCACCCCTCCACTTT
TRBJ1-2	.	.	TRBV10-2	CASSDRRGADGYTF	TGCGCCAGCAGTGATCGCCGGGGGGCGGATGGCTACACCTTC